Each of the 13 T cell receptor beta chains below was sequenced from the same sample in a study of shared clonotypes between healthy human individuals. Produced via immunoSEQ multiplex PCR; TCRdb's table is partial and in-frame only. The sample holds fewer than 850,000 clones, about nine tenths seen once. Sequenced material: memory CD8+ T cells from PBMCs. Subset indicated: CD45RO+ cells pooled with CCR7-negative TemRA cells. These receptors were taken from a man aged 18-30 years in good health. Some clones in this sample may be carry-over from other donors' samples.

The genes are TRBV5-1 and TRBJ1-1; 9 bases align to TRBD1. Per the germline V gene, CDR1 is SGHRS and CDR2 is YFSETQ. The CDR3 runs 17 residues. J was trimmed by 1 base and V by 4 bases; bases with no gene match: 11. CDR3 residues: CASSPRPGTGQNTEAFF. In nucleotides, the CDR3 is TGCGCCAGCAGCCCACGTCCCGGGACAGGGCAGAACACTGAAGCTTTCTTT.

In nucleotides, the CDR3 is TGTGCCAGCAGTTCAACCCATAGGGGTGACACTGAAGCTTTCTTT. This gives the protein CASSSTHRGDTEAFF. The J gene is TRBJ1-1, the V gene TRBV28; TRBD1 might be the D (5 bases). The CDR3 sequence is 15 residues long. Germline loops: CDR1 MDHEN, CDR2 SYDVKM. Trimming cost V 4 bases and J 3 bases, with 15 bases left between them.

This chain uses TRBV11-2 with TRBJ2-1; maybe TRBD2 (6 bases). CDR1 and CDR2 (germline): SGHAT, FQNNGV. The V end lost 7 bases, the J end lost 4 bases, and 14 bases lay between the germline ends. The length of the CDR3 is 14 residues. CDR3: CASTNKGLYNEQFF. For the CDR3, the DNA is TGTGCCAGCACCAATAAAGGACTATACAATGAGCAGTTCTTC.

The genes are TRBV19 and TRBJ1-1; 7 nucleotides agree with TRBD1. Germline CDR1 and CDR2: LNHDA and SQIVND (reference sequence). V shed 1 base and J 1 base; nucleotides not matched to a gene: 0. The CDR3 consists of 14 residues. CDR3 nucleotides: TGTGCCAGTAGTATAGGGACAGGGAACACTGAAGCTTTCTTT. Translated: CASSIGTGNTEAFF.

The chain links TRBV5-1 to TRBJ2-7; D possibly matches TRBD1 or TRBD2 (5 bases each). Germline V CDR1 and CDR2: SGHRS, YFSETQ. CDR3 length: 17 amino acids. V gave up 1 base and J gave up 2 bases, with 19 bases separating them. The CDR3 coding sequence is TGCGCCAGCAGCTTGTGGGACCCAGGTCCCGACCCCTACGAGCAGTACTTC. Translating it yields CASSLWDPGPDPYEQYF.

This chain uses TRBV6-5 with TRBJ2-7, with D hard to call. Germline CDR1 MNHEY, CDR2 SVGAGI. Trimming left V 6 bases short and J 3 bases short, with 15 bases between. The CDR3 is 14 amino acids. CDR3 protein: CASSPRGGSYEQYF. The DNA of the CDR3 is TGTGCCAGCAGCCCTCGTGGTGGCAGCTACGAGCAGTACTTC.

The rearrangement joins TRBV4-3 to TRBJ2-1, with 9 bases that match TRBD2. Germline trimming cut 2 bases from V and 2 bases from J; bases unmatched to any gene: 4. Germline-derived CDR1 and CDR2 are LGHNA and YSLEER. This CDR3 region has 16 residues. The chain's CDR3 is CASSQRLAATYNEQFF. CDR3 nucleotides: TGCGCCAGCAGCCAACGACTAGCGGCTACCTACAATGAGCAGTTCTTC.

The chain joins TRBV5-1 to TRBJ2-7; unclear D gene. CDR3 size: 13 residues. V lost 2 bases and J 0 bases, leaving 6 bases between the germline ends. Germline V gene data show CDR1 as SGHRS and CDR2 as YFSETQ. The DNA of the CDR3 is TGCGCCAGCAGCTTTTATAACTCCTACGAGCAGTACTTC. This translates into CASSFYNSYEQYF. The whole variable domain, remainder taken from reference TRBV5-1 and TRBJ2-7, is KAGVTQTPRYLIKTRGQQVTLSCSPISGHRSVSWYQQTPGQGLQFLFEYFSETQRNKGNFPGRFSGRQFSNSRSEMNVSTLELGDSALYLCASSFYNSYEQYFGPGTRLTVT.

Only a few counts were recorded for this clone. The identical CDR3 is also encoded by other nucleotide sequences in the sample. J is TRBJ2-7 and V is TRBV28, with 8 bases matching TRBD2. With 3 bases clipped from V and 4 bases from J, the junction kept 5 bases outside the gene matches. CDR1 MDHEN and CDR2 SYDVKM come from the germline V gene. CDR3 length: 14 residues. CDR3 region: CASSFAGGGYEQYF. DNA of the CDR3: TGTGCCAGCAGTTTCGCGGGGGGAGGTTACGAGCAGTACTTC.

The chain combines TRBV28 with TRBJ2-1; TRBD1 aligns across 10 bases. This CDR3 is built from 15 residues. J gave up 0 bases and V 5 bases, and 1 base lay outside the gene matches. In germline, CDR1 is MDHEN, CDR2 SYDVKM. CDR3 bases: TGTGCCAGCAGTCGGGACAGGGGCTCCTACAATGAGCAGTTCTTC. Amino acid sequence: CASSRDRGSYNEQFF.

The V gene is TRBV27, the J gene TRBJ2-7, with TRBD2 matching 13 bases. CDR1 and CDR2 (germline): MNHEY, SMNVEV (reference sequence). The CDR3 totals 15 residues. V was clipped by 7 bases and J by 4 bases; unmatched bases: 7. CDR3 coding DNA: TGTGCCAGCAAAATTTGGGGACTAGCGGGGTACGAGCAGTACTTC. Amino acid sequence: CASKIWGLAGYEQYF.

This sequence joins TRBV4-3 and TRBJ2-5, with 9 bases fitting TRBD1. Germline V gene lookup returns CDR1 LGHNA and CDR2 YSLEER. The J segment lost 2 bases and the V segment lost 0 bases, leaving 16 bases of the junction unmatched. This CDR3 spans 20 amino acids. The CDR3 loop is CASSQEVVSSGTGIQETQYF. Here the CDR3 DNA reads TGCGCCAGCAGCCAAGAGGTGGTATCGTCAGGGACAGGGATTCAAGAGACCCAGTACTTC.

The genes are TRBV2 and TRBJ2-7; 9 positions agree with TRBD2. CDR1 and CDR2 from the germline V gene are SNHLY and FYNNEI. The CDR3 loop spans 16 amino acids. With 0 bases clipped from V and 2 bases from J, the junction kept 5 bases outside the gene matches. CDR3 bases: TGTGCCAGCAGTGAAGCGAGCGCTAGCGGGGCCTACGAGCAGTACTTC. Its translation: CASSEASASGAYEQYF.